These T cell receptor beta chains were read from a single sample in a study of identifying expanded T cells in peripheral blood. Assay used: immunoSEQ multiplex PCR; TCRdb lists only in-frame clones, some missing. Here the sample spans around 100,000 clones, about 91% being singletons. The sequencing sample was made of blood. These receptor sequences come from a person aged 18 to 75 in good health. Each CDR3 is given with its conserved first and last residue. D genes are given only for firm matches.

>NA|TRBV29-1|13
CSGARDGPRTQYF
>TRBD1|TRBV5-4|14
CASSPGTGVTEQYF
>TRBD1|TRBV7-2|15
CASSREGQGAWGYTF
>NA|TRBV2|13
CASNPVMNTEAFF
>NA|TRBV4-2|16
CASSTLQGEMGDTQYF
>NA|TRBV7-9|14
CASSLTGGAETQYF
>NA|TRBV27|17
CASTPRTAPSGANVLTF
>TRBD2|TRBV7-9|16
CASSNIGGGAPETQYF
>TRBD1|TRBV28|15
CASSKPGQGSDTQYF
>NA|TRBV5-6|17
CASSLEPGPTLEETQYF
>TRBD1|TRBV9|14
CASSVGQGADTQYF
>TRBD1|TRBV6-5|14
CACSGGQGAYEQYF
>NA|TRBV11-2|15
CASSLRRTANSPLHF
>TRBD1|TRBV27|14
CASSLLGTGDEQYF
>NA|TRBV4-3|15
CASSQGYRNAGGYTF
>TRBD1|TRBV30|14
CAWSRRQGNYGYTF
>TRBD2|TRBV30|15
CAWNAGGRLADTQYF
>NA|TRBV18|14
CASSPTSSYNEQFF
>NA|TRBV6-5|14
CASSIRESYNEQFF
>TRBD1|TRBV19|17
CASSIGTAGVSNEKLFF
>TRBD2|TRBV9|16
CASTQLSSGRAGELFF
>NA|TRBV2|11
CASRLEETQYF
>NA|TRBV12-5|15
CASGLTSGTDGTQYF
>NA|TRBV6-5|15
CASKYREGLNTEAFF
>NA|TRBV27|12
CASSSASYEQYF
>NA|TRBV4-1|13
CASSQESAGTQYF
>NA|TRBV4-2|16
CASSQEGGRSNQPQHF
>TRBD1|TRBV7-9|15
CASSQPPTGVLGYTF
>NA|TRBV10-1|16
CASSELYRSSNQPQHF
>NA|TRBV30|11
CAWKPGFEAFF
>TRBD1|TRBV5-1|15
CASSGTGGQETEAFF
>TRBD2|TRBV6-6|16
CASSYPSGAAYNEQFF
>NA|TRBV5-1|14
CASSLGRAYNEQFF
>TRBD2|TRBV7-9|18
CASSHLQGLAGGTDTQYF
>NA|TRBV5-4|15
CASSLDYRPTDTQYF
>NA|TRBV5-4|15
CASSLDSGTAYEQYF
>TRBD1|TRBV4-2|17
CASSQDETGQGYNEQFF
>NA|TRBV19|14
CASSIGSFTDTQYF
>TRBD1|TRBV11-1|15
CASSLRQGNTGELFF
>NA|TRBV11-1|15
CASSLGSPGSYEQYF
>NA|TRBV13|14
CASSLRQSNTEAFF
>NA|TRBV12-5|12
CASGSGLTEAFF
>TRBD2|TRBV18|18
CASSPQDSLAGGPYEQYF
>NA|TRBV4-3|20
CASSQTWGGRRVSGANVLTF
>NA|TRBV18|13
CASSRGGNEKLFF
>TRBD2|TRBV6-5|15
CASSSGTRQYYEQYF
>NA|TRBV7-2|15
CASSQRSLPQETQYF
>TRBD1|TRBV28|17
CASSSIRTGGDIYGYTF
>NA|TRBV7-8|15
CASSLSFTPTYEQYF
>TRBD2|TRBV6-5|16
CASSYSGTSGRETQYF
>TRBD1|TRBV19|14
CASSVRTGIYEQYF
>NA|TRBV6-5|16
CASSYSASSSSYEQYF
>NA|TRBV7-7|13
CASSQTNYNEQFF
>NA|TRBV9|14
CASSVGPKNEKLFF
>TRBD2|TRBV19|15
CASSASSGETYEQYF